This T cell receptor (beta chain) was sequenced during a study of CD8 T cells in ankylosing spondylitis. Findings and caveats of the study: A TCR beta motif made of about 8 highly homologous variants seemed typical of ankylosing spondylitis blood. Disease-associated clones were reportedly significantly overrepresented in matched ankylosing spondylitis synovial fluid.

Trimming left V 6 bases short and J 4 bases short, with 21 bases between. The germline gives CDR1 DFQATT, CDR2 SNEGSKA (reference sequence). The CDR3 covers 15 residues. Each TCR beta library was made by quantitative 5'-RACE that incorporated molecular barcodes. TCRdb analysed the 5' RACE reads with MiXCR anew, one entry per CDR3 protein. Among about 540,000 distinct CDR3 sequences listed, about 13% were seen once. This clonotype was observed a few times. Its antigen is not known. The specimen sequenced was blood, either unsorted or a sorted T cell fraction (not recorded which). The chain joins TRBV20-1 to TRBJ2-5; the D gene is possibly TRBD2 (7 bases). The TCR was taken from a male donor with ankylosing spondylitis. Here the CDR3 DNA reads TGCAGTGCCCCGAGGGCTAGCGGAGGGGGAGAGACCCAGTACTTC. It specifies CSAPRASGGGETQYF.